The 2 T cell receptor beta chains listed next were all sequenced from one sample in a study of blood T cell repertoires in COVID-19 (dated by TCRdb to 2019 to 2021). Library preparation used the immunoSEQ multiplex PCR assay. TCRdb limited this immuneACCESS table to in-frame rearrangements with V and J called. A share of clones is missing; checked studies link under half to unresolved V genes, and the rest is unexplained. This sample lists about 74,000 clones; 80% to 90% were detected once. Jointly, the top ten make up roughly 1.9% of the sample. The sample comprised peripheral blood. The receptors were sampled from a woman of 80 years or more with active or convalescent COVID-19.

The CDR3: CASSPPAGRNNEQFF. The CDR3, as DNA: TGTGCCAGCTCACCACCGGCAGGGAGGAACAATGAGCAGTTCTTC. The chain combines TRBV18 with TRBJ2-1; D might be TRBD2 (6 bases). Germline values: CDR1 KGHSH, CDR2 LQKENI. The CDR3 consists of 15 residues. V was pared by 0 bases and J by 5 bases, with 11 bases between.

V is TRBV6-5 and J is TRBJ2-2; 7 bases match TRBD2. The V segment lost 7 bases and the J segment 3 bases; nucleotides outside the gene matches: 5. Per the germline V gene, CDR1 is MNHEY and CDR2 is SVGAGI. This CDR3 has 14 amino acids. CDR3 protein: CASTRGVDTGELFF. For the CDR3, the DNA is TGTGCCAGCACCCGGGGGGTCGACACCGGGGAGCTGTTTTTT.